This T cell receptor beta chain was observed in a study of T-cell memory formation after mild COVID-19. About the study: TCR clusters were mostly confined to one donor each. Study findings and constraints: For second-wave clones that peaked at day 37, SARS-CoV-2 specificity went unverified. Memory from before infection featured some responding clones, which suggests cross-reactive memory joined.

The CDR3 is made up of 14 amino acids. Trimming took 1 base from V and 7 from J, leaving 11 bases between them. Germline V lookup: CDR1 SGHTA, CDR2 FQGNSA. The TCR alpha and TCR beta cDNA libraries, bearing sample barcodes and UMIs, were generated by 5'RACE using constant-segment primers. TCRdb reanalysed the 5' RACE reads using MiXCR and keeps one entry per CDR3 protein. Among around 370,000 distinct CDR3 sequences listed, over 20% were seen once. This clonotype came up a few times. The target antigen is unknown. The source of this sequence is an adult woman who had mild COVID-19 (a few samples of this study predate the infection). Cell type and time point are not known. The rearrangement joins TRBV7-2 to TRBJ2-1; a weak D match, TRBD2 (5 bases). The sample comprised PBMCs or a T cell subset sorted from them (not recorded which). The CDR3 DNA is TGTGCCAGCAGCTTAGAGAGGACTGTAAATGAGCAGTTCTTC. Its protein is CASSLERTVNEQFF.